The 2 T cell receptor beta chains below were found in one sample sequenced in a study of CD8+CD57+ T cells in acquired aplastic anemia. Genomic DNA, serving as template, underwent TCR beta VDJ and CDR3 profiling. Using its own MiXCR run on the reads, TCRdb lists one record per CDR3 protein. The data show 200,000 to 250,000 distinct CDR3 sequences, 65% seen once. Selection for sequencing was limited to patients who had shown CD8+CD57+ cell expansion by flow cytometry. Specimen: sorted CD4+, CD8+, or CD8+CD57+ T cells (not recorded which) from PBMCs. All receptors come from a human donor with aplastic anemia.

This clonotype was picked up one time. CDR3 sequence (DNA): TGTGCCAGCAGCTTAGCGGCAGGGACAGGGGGCGGGGGCGAGCAGTACTTC. This translates into CASSLAAGTGGGGEQYF. The J gene is TRBJ2-7, the V gene TRBV7-6; 12 positions agree with TRBD1. V shed 0 bases and J 6 bases; nucleotides not matched to a gene: 9. The CDR3 totals 17 residues. CDR1 SGHVS and CDR2 FNYEAQ come from the germline V gene.

The gene calls are TRBV20-1 and TRBJ1-6, with D maybe TRBD1 (6 bases). CDR1 is DFQATT, CDR2 SNEGSKA, per germline (reference sequence). This CDR3 region has 16 residues. Trimming cost V 3 bases and J 5 bases, with 17 bases left between them. The CDR3 DNA sequence: TGCAGTGCTAGGGTGAGGACAGCCGTAAATAATTCACCCCTCCACTTT. This gives the protein CSARVRTAVNNSPLHF.